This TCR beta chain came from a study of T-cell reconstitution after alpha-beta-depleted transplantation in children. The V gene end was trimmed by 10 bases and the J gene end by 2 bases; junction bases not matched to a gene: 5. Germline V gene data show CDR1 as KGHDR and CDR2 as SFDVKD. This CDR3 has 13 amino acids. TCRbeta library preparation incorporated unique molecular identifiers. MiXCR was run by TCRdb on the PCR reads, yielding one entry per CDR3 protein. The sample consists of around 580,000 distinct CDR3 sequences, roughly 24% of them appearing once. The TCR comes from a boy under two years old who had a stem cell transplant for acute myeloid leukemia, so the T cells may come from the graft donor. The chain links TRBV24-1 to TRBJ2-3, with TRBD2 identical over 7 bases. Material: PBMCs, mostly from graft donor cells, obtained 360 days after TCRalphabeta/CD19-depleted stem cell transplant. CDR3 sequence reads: CATGSGYTDTQYF. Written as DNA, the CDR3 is TGTGCCACTGGTAGCGGGTACACAGATACGCAGTATTTT.